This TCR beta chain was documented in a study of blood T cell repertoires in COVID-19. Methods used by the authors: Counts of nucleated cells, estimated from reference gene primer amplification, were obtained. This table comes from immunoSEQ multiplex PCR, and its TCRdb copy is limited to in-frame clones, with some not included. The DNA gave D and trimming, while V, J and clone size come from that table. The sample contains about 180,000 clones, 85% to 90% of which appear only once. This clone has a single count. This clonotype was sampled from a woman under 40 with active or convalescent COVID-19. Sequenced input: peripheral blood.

The CDR3 coding sequence is TGTGCCAGCAGCCCCTCGCACAGAAAATATGGCTACACCTTC. It codes for CASSPSHRKYGYTF. The rearrangement uses TRBV3-1 (or the pseudogene TRBV3-2) and TRBJ1-2, with D unresolved. Germline assignment: CDR1 LGHDT and CDR2 YNNKEL (reference sequence). V lost 4 bases and J lost 5, with 14 bases in between. CDR3 length equals 14 residues.